The 26 T cell receptor beta chains below all came from one sample that was sequenced in a study of blood T cells in healthy people across ages. A J-beta primer mix and a sample-barcoded 5' primer were used in a second PCR of roughly 6 to 11 cycles. TCRdb passed the 5' RACE reads through MiXCR, listing each CDR3 protein once. The repertoire holds some 920,000 distinct CDR3 sequences, with just over 50% as singletons. The sample comprised blood. These receptors originate from a woman in her sixties or seventies in good health.

The rearrangement links TRBV25-1 to TRBJ2-5; no firm D call. This CDR3 region has 13 residues. Germline V gene lookup returns CDR1 MGHDK and CDR2 SYGVNS. Trimming pared 6 bases from V and 7 bases from J, leaving 15 bases between. The CDR3 DNA is TGTGCCAGCAGCGCAAGTGGGCGATGGACCCAGTACTTC. Protein: CASSASGRWTQYF.

Turning to this clonotype: Its ends do not fully match the called genes, so a read error is possible. J is TRBJ2-7 and V is TRBV15; TRBD1 aligns across 8 bases. Per the germline V gene, CDR1 is LNHNV and CDR2 is YYDKDF (reference sequence). The CDR3 length is 15 residues. The CDR3 coding sequence is TGTGCCGCCAGCAGTCGCGGGACAGGCTCCTACGAGCAGTACTTC. As protein: CAASSRGTGSYEQYF.

The chain employs TRBV7-9 and TRBJ2-7; D tentatively fits TRBD1 or TRBD2 (5 bases each). The length of the CDR3 is 14 residues. CDR1 is SEHNR and CDR2 is FQNEAQ in the germline V gene (reference sequence). Between the trimmed V and J ends, which lost 5 bases and 6 bases, there was a span of 17 bases. The CDR3 DNA reads as TGTGCCAGCAGCCTACGGGACCGTCCCGGCGAGCAGTACTTC. This gives the protein CASSLRDRPGEQYF.

J is TRBJ2-5 and V is TRBV11-2; D remains unclear. CDR3 length: 15 amino acids. The germline V gene encodes CDR1 SGHAT and CDR2 FQNNGV. V dropped 5 bases and J dropped 1 base, with 14 bases sitting between them. CDR3 DNA: TGTGCCAGCAGCCGAAGGACGGAGTCCCAAGAGACCCAGTACTTC. Encoded protein: CASSRRTESQETQYF. The full variable domain, in which reference TRBV11-2 and TRBJ2-5 provide the parts outside the CDR3, is EAGVAQSPRYKIIEKRQSVAFWCNPISGHATLYWYQQILGQGPKLLIQFQNNGVVDDSQLPKDRFSAERLKGVDSTLKIQPAKLEDSAVYLCASSRRTESQETQYFGPGTRLLVL.

This clonotype was counted a single time. The chain combines TRBV20-1 with TRBJ2-1, with D unclear. V was clipped by 5 bases and J by 5 bases, with 10 bases between them. The germline V gene encodes CDR1 DFQATT and CDR2 SNEGSKA (reference sequence). The CDR3 contains 12 residues. Here the CDR3 reads CSALRRHNEQFF. CDR3 nucleotide sequence: TGCAGTGCTTTAAGAAGACACAATGAGCAGTTCTTC.

This clonotype was seen more than once but under ten times. The chain uses TRBV6-2 or TRBV6-3 and TRBJ2-7; D is unclear. V lost 2 bases and J lost 3, with 8 bases in between. The CDR3 sequence is 13 residues long. Per the germline V gene, CDR1 is MNHEY and CDR2 is SVGEGT. CDR3 loop: CASSYVTYYEQYF. For the CDR3, the DNA is TGTGCCAGCAGTTACGTCACTTACTACGAGCAGTACTTC.

This clonotype was detected a few times. The gene calls are TRBV11-2 and TRBJ2-1, with 7 bases identical to TRBD2. The V gene's germline CDR1 is SGHAT and CDR2 FQNNGV. The CDR3 runs 14 residues. With 6 bases clipped from V and 8 bases from J, the junction kept 10 bases outside the gene matches. The CDR3 nucleotides read TGTGCCAGCAGATGGACTAGAATAGGCGATGAGCAGTTCTTC. It yields the protein CASRWTRIGDEQFF.

The J gene is TRBJ1-2, the V gene TRBV5-5; 7 bases are shared with TRBD1. Germline CDR1 and CDR2: SGHKS and YYEKEE (reference sequence). This CDR3 has 15 amino acids. V was pared by 3 bases and J by 5 bases, with 10 bases of the junction left unmatched. The CDR3 is CASSWGGGTEYGYTF. The CDR3 nucleotides are TGTGCCAGCAGCTGGGGGGGTGGGACAGAATATGGCTACACCTTC.

The genes are TRBV20-1 and TRBJ2-4; D possibly corresponds to TRBD2 (5 bases). TRBJ2-7 matches the DNA end more closely, so the J call is doubtful. Germline V CDR1 and CDR2: DFQATT, SNEGSKA (reference sequence). CDR3 length: 14 amino acids. The CDR3 region has the DNA TGCAGTGCTAGAGATCCGAGGGCCCAGTACGAGCAGTACTTC. Its protein product is CSARDPRAQYEQYF.

The chain recombines TRBV7-6 with TRBJ2-1; D may be TRBD1 (5 bases). Germline-derived CDR1 and CDR2 are SGHVS and FNYEAQ. Deletions cut 5 bases from V and 10 bases from J, with 21 bases between. The CDR3 spans 15 residues. The CDR3 spells CASSLLGLGAVEQFF. CDR3 sequence (DNA): TGTGCCAGCAGCCTATTGGGGCTAGGGGCAGTGGAGCAGTTCTTC.

In the case of this clonotype: The germline gene is not matched at one end of the junction; a read error may be the cause. The chain recombines TRBV13 with TRBJ2-1; D is perhaps TRBD1 (5 bases). This CDR3 has 15 amino acids. Looked up from germline, CDR1 is PRHDT and CDR2 is FYEKMQ (reference sequence). The CDR3 here is CASSLGDSSYNEQLF. The CDR3 DNA follows: TGTGCCAGCAGCTTAGGCGACAGCTCCTACAATGAGCAGTTATTC.

The V call is TRBV30, the J call TRBJ2-5, with 8 bases aligning to TRBD2. V shed 4 bases, J shed 5 bases, and the junction held 6 bases outside the gene matches. This CDR3 has 13 amino acids. The germline gives CDR1 GTSNPN, CDR2 SVGIG (reference sequence). The CDR3, as DNA: TGTGCCTGGAAACTAGCGGTTAAGGAGACCCAGTACTTC. Protein product: CAWKLAVKETQYF.

The chain employs TRBV7-2 and TRBJ2-2, with D perhaps TRBD1 (5 bases). Germline lookup yields CDR1 SGHTA and CDR2 FQGNSA. The CDR3 spans 14 residues. V lost 2 bases and J lost 6, with 10 bases in between. CDR3 protein: CASSLNRSPGELFF. The CDR3 nucleotides are TGTGCCAGCAGCTTAAACAGGTCACCCGGGGAGCTGTTTTTT. Complete variable domain (other parts from reference TRBV7-2 and TRBJ2-2): GAGVSQSPSNKVTEKGKDVELRCDPISGHTALYWYRQSLGQGLEFLIYFQGNSAPDKSGLPSDRFSAERTGGSVSTLTIQRTQQEDSAVYLCASSLNRSPGELFFGEGSRLTVL.

J is TRBJ2-7 and V is TRBV10-3, with D maybe TRBD2 (5 bases). The CDR3 contains 13 residues. V lost 8 bases and J 6 bases, leaving 17 bases between the germline ends. Germline V lookup: CDR1 ENHRY, CDR2 SYGVKD. CDR3 sequence (DNA): TGTGCCATCCGGCCGGAGGTATTTCGCGAGCAGTACTTC. Its protein product is CAIRPEVFREQYF.

The J gene is TRBJ2-3, the V gene TRBV6-5; D ambiguous. The CDR3 totals 16 residues. V lost 4 bases to trimming and J lost 0 bases, with 14 bases between them. In germline, CDR1 is MNHEY, CDR2 SVGAGI. The CDR3 loop reads CASSFTPSPSTDTQYF. Here the CDR3 DNA reads TGTGCCAGCAGTTTTACCCCCAGCCCTAGCACAGATACGCAGTATTTT.

This clonotype was seen a handful of times. The V call is TRBV12-3 or TRBV12-4, the J call TRBJ2-7, with TRBD2 as a possible D gene (6 bases). The CDR3 totals 15 residues. Trimming took off 2 bases at V and 0 bases at J, with 11 bases between the two ends. The chain's CDR3 is CASSLIGGASYEQYF. In DNA form, the CDR3 reads TGTGCCAGCAGTTTAATCGGCGGGGCCTCCTACGAGCAGTACTTC.

This clonotype was found once. The V call is TRBV7-2, the J call TRBJ2-3; D is unclear. Germline-derived CDR1 and CDR2 are SGHTA and FQGNSA. The CDR3 runs 13 residues. Trimming left V 2 bases short and J 10 bases short, with 13 bases between. The CDR3 sequence is CASSLNPIWAQYF. In nucleotides, the CDR3 is TGTGCCAGCAGCTTAAACCCGATATGGGCGCAGTATTTT.

In its sample, this clonotype was seen a few times. The chain carries TRBV7-2 and TRBJ1-3, with a possible D match to TRBD1 (6 bases). Germline lookup yields CDR1 SGHTA and CDR2 FQGNSA. The CDR3 length is 15 residues. V lost 0 bases and J lost 4, with 10 bases in between. CDR3 sequence (DNA): TGTGCCAGCAGCTTAGCGGGGGCGCTGGGAAACACCATATATTTT. Its protein is CASSLAGALGNTIYF.

Note on this clonotype: Germline and junction disagree at one end, which may indicate a read error. The J gene is TRBJ2-7, the V gene TRBV28; 8 positions agree with TRBD1. The CDR3 sequence is 12 residues long. Per germline, CDR1 MDHEN and CDR2 SYDVKM. Written as DNA, the CDR3 is TGTGCCAGCGGACAGGGTGCCTACAAGCAGTACTTC. It yields the protein CASGQGAYKQYF.

The chain links TRBV3-1 to TRBJ2-5, with D tentatively TRBD1 or TRBD2 (5 bases each). V lost 4 bases to trimming and J lost 4 bases, with 19 bases between them. Germline V gives CDR1 LGHDT, CDR2 YNNKEL (reference sequence). The CDR3 is 16 residues long. In DNA, the CDR3 is TGTGCCAGCAGCCCTACTAGAGGGGTTTCGTCAGAGACCCAGTACTTC. Its translation: CASSPTRGVSSETQYF.

V usage is TRBV6-5 and J usage is TRBJ2-2; the match to TRBD2 covers 11 bases. There are 15 residues in the CDR3. With 5 bases clipped from V and 6 bases from J, the junction kept 5 bases outside the gene matches. Germline CDR1 is MNHEY and CDR2 is SVGAGI. The CDR3 nucleotides are TGTGCCAGCAGTCCCCTTAGCGGGAGGGCCGGGGAGCTGTTTTTT. It codes for CASSPLSGRAGELFF.

V and J are TRBV6-2 or TRBV6-3 and TRBJ2-5; no clear D. The length of the CDR3 is 11 residues. Germline loops: CDR1 MNHEY, CDR2 SVGEGT. Trimming removed 4 bases from V and 11 bases from J, with 11 bases in between. The CDR3 sequence is CASSSRFVQYF. In DNA, the CDR3 is TGTGCCAGCAGTTCTAGGTTTGTGCAGTACTTC.

The V and J genes are TRBV5-4 and TRBJ2-5; D is perhaps TRBD1 (5 bases). The CDR3 runs 14 residues. Trimming left V 5 bases short and J 0 bases short, with 11 bases between. The germline gives CDR1 SGHNT, CDR2 YYREEE (reference sequence). CDR3 bases: TGTGCCAGCAGGGACACCTGGAACCAAGAGACCCAGTACTTC. Translation gives CASRDTWNQETQYF. The whole variable domain, filled in from reference TRBV5-4 and TRBJ2-5, reads ETGVTQSPTHLIKTRGQQVTLRCSSQSGHNTVSWYQQALGQGPQFIFQYYREEENGRGNFPPRFSGLQFPNYSSELNVNALELDDSALYLCASRDTWNQETQYFGPGTRLLVL.

A single count supports this clonotype. CDR3 nucleotide sequence: TGTGCCAGCTCACCACCGGGACAGGGATTTTCAACTAATGAAAAACTGTTTTTT. This sequence encodes CASSPPGQGFSTNEKLFF. This chain connects TRBV18 to TRBJ1-4, with 9 bases identical to TRBD1. The CDR3 consists of 18 residues. V lost 0 bases, J lost 0 bases, and 5 bases stayed unmatched. CDR1 and CDR2 from the germline V gene are KGHSH and LQKENI.

V and J are TRBV2 and TRBJ2-7; a possible D gene is TRBD2 (5 bases). Gene TRBJ2-5 matches the end of the DNA better, so the J call may be wrong. The CDR3 runs 14 residues. CDR1 SNHLY and CDR2 FYNNEI come from the germline V gene. The CDR3 protein is CASSRFGSDETQYF. Here the CDR3 DNA reads TGTGCCAGCAGTCGGTTTGGGAGCGACGAGACCCAGTACTTC.

This clonotype was seen once. The chain recombines TRBV4-1 with TRBJ2-1; the D gene is possibly TRBD2 (5 bases). Between the trimmed V and J ends, which lost 2 bases and 0 bases, there was a span of 8 bases. The CDR3 has 15 residues. Germline CDR1 and CDR2: MGHRA and YSYEKL. CDR3 protein: CASSQPTNSYNEQFF. The DNA for the CDR3 is TGCGCCAGCAGCCAACCGACTAACTCCTACAATGAGCAGTTCTTC.